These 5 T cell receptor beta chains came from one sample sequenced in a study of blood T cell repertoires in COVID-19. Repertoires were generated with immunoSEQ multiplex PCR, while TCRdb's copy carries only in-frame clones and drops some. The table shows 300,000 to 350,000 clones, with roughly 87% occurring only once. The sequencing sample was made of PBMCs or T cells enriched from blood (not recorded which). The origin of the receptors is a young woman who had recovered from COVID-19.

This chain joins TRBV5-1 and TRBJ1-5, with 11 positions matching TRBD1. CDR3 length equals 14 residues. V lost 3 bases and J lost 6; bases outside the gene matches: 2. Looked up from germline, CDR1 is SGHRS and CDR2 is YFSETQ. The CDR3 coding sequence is TGCGCCAGCAGCTCGGGACAGGGGGTTCAGCCCCAGCATTTT. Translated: CASSSGQGVQPQHF.

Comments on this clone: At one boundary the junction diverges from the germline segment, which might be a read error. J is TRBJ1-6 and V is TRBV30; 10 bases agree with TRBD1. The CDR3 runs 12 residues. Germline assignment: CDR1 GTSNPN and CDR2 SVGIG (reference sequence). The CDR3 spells CAWSPRSGQGRF. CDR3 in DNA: TGTGCCTGGAGTCCTAGGTCGGGACAGGGGCGTTTT. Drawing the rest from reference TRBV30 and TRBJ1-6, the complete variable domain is SQTIHQWPATLVQPVGSPLSLECTVEGTSNPNLYWYRQAAGRGLQLLFYSVGIGQISSEVPQNLSASRPQDRQFILSSKKLLLSDSGFYLCAWSPRSGQGRFGNGTRLTVT.

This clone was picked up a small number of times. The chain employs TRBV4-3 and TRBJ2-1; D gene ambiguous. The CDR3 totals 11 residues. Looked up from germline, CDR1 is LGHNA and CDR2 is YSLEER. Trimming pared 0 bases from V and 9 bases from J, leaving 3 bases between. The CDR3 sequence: CASSQDSEQFF. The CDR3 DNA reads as TGCGCCAGCAGCCAAGATAGTGAGCAGTTCTTC.

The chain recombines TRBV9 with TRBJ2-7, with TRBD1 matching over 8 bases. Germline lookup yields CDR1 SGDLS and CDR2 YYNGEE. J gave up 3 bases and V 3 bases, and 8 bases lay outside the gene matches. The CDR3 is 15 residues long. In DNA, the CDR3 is TGTGCCAGCAGCGCAAATCCGGGACAGGACTACGAGCAGTACTTC. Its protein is CASSANPGQDYEQYF.

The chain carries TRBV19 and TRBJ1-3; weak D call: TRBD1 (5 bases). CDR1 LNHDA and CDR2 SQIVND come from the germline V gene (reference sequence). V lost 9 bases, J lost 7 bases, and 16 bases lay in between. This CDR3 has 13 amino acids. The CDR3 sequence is CASLGPEGNTIYF. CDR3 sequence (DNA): TGTGCCAGCTTAGGGCCGGAGGGGAACACCATATATTTT.